These 29 T cell receptor beta chains were all obtained from the same sample, sequenced in a study of Graves' ophthalmopathy and Graves' hyperthyroidism. Transcripts of RNA were the source for amplifying TCR beta CDR3 regions. The library came from an HTBI-primed first-round RT-PCR and a second-round multiplex PCR. MiXCR, applied by TCRdb to the multiplex PCR reads, yields one record per CDR3 protein. The table includes about 220,000 distinct CDR3 sequences, roughly 21% detected once. The source material was peripheral blood. The receptors here all came from a woman aged 45-65 years with Graves' ophthalmopathy.

This clonotype was recorded a few times. A read error may be the cause here, since a much bigger clone is one base away. V is TRBV28 and J is TRBJ2-5; D gene uncertain. Germline-derived CDR1 and CDR2 are MDHEN and SYDVKM. The CDR3 consists of 12 residues. The CDR3 sequence: CASSEAQETPYF. CDR3 nucleotides: TGTGCCAGCAGCGAGGCCCAAGAGACCCCGTACTTC.

Many counts were recorded for this clonotype. V usage is TRBV7-9 and J usage is TRBJ1-2; D ambiguous. The germline CDR1 and CDR2 sequences are SEHNR and FQNEAQ (reference sequence). V was pared by 1 base and J by 4 bases, with 13 bases between. This CDR3 region has 15 residues. The CDR3 here is CASSLEREWVYGYTF. The CDR3 DNA sequence: TGTGCCAGCAGCTTAGAGAGAGAGTGGGTCTATGGCTACACCTTC. The full variable domain, in which reference TRBV7-9 and TRBJ1-2 provide the parts outside the CDR3, is DTGVSQNPRHKITKRGQNVTFRCDPISEHNRLYWYRQTLGQGPEFLTYFQNEAQLEKSRLLSDRFSAERPKGSFSTLEIQRTEQGDSAMYLCASSLEREWVYGYTFGSGTRLTVV.

Many counts were recorded for this clonotype. The V and J genes are TRBV12-3 or TRBV12-4 and TRBJ1-1; 7 nucleotides agree with TRBD1. With V trimmed by 3 bases and J by 0 bases, 4 bases remained unmatched. This CDR3 spans 15 amino acids. In DNA form, the CDR3 reads TGTGCCAGCAGTTTGAGAGGGGGCATGAACACTGAAGCTTTCTTT. Protein sequence: CASSLRGGMNTEAFF.

The sample holds many counts of this clonotype. The gene calls are TRBV7-8 and TRBJ2-2; the D is unclear. V lost 5 bases and J lost 2, with 21 bases in between. This CDR3 contains 18 residues. CDR1 and CDR2 from the germline V gene are SGHVS and FQNEAQ. The CDR3: CASSPRVVFKSNTGELFF. DNA of the CDR3: TGTGCCAGCAGCCCACGCGTTGTTTTTAAGTCTAACACCGGGGAGCTGTTTTTT.

The gene calls are TRBV5-1 and TRBJ2-7; 7 bases match TRBD2. Per germline, CDR1 SGHRS and CDR2 YFSETQ. V gave up 4 bases and J gave up 7 bases; unmatched junction bases: 14. This CDR3 region has 15 residues. In DNA form, the CDR3 reads TGCGCCAGCAGCGGGGGTGGTGCGGGAGAGCATGAGCAGTACTTC. Residues: CASSGGGAGEHEQYF.

There are many counts of this clonotype. CDR3 sequence: CASSFRLAETRDEQFF. The DNA of the CDR3 is TGTGCCAGCAGTTTCAGACTAGCGGAGACGAGGGATGAGCAGTTCTTC. The chain employs TRBV12-3 or TRBV12-4 and TRBJ2-1; 9 nucleotides line up with TRBD2. The CDR3 consists of 16 residues. V lost 3 bases to trimming and J lost 8 bases; unmatched junction nucleotides: 11.

This clonotype was found a few times. The rearrangement joins TRBV24-1 to TRBJ1-4; 7 positions agree with TRBD1. CDR1 is KGHDR, CDR2 SFDVKD, per germline. CDR3 length equals 15 residues. V lost 3 bases and J lost 4; bases outside the gene matches: 4. The CDR3 here is CATSDIRDSNEKLFF. The CDR3 DNA reads TGTGCCACCAGTGATATCCGGGACAGTAATGAAAAACTGTTTTTT.

A word on this clonotype: Relative to the germline gene, one junction end is altered; a read error may explain this. The rearrangement uses TRBV19 and TRBJ1-6, with a tentative D call TRBD1 (6 bases). Per the germline V gene, CDR1 is LNHDA and CDR2 is SQIVND (reference sequence). The CDR3 is 15 amino acids. DNA for the CDR3: TGTGCCAGTGAACAGGGAGGACCCTATAATTCACCCTTCCACTTT. It translates to CASEQGGPYNSPFHF.

This clonotype was recorded a few times. The genes are TRBV24-1 and TRBJ2-2, with 7 bases that match TRBD1. V was pared by 3 bases and J by 0 bases, with 12 bases of the junction left unmatched. CDR3 length: 19 amino acids. Per germline, CDR1 KGHDR and CDR2 SFDVKD. The CDR3, as DNA: TGTGCCACCAGTGATCCGGGACAGAAGGGGGAGACGAACACCGGGGAGCTGTTTTTT. Translation gives CATSDPGQKGETNTGELFF.

This clonotype was observed many times. V usage is TRBV4-1 and J usage is TRBJ2-5; 8 bases fit TRBD1. V dropped 2 bases and J dropped 3; count of bases not matched to a gene: 14. The CDR3 is 18 amino acids. Looked up from germline, CDR1 is MGHRA and CDR2 is YSYEKL. DNA of the CDR3: TGCGCCAGCAGCCAATCCCTTTGGGGAATGGACAGGGAAGAGACCCAGTACTTC. This gives the protein CASSQSLWGMDREETQYF.

Many counts were recorded for this clonotype. This chain links TRBV5-1 with TRBJ2-7, with 9 bases identical to TRBD1. V lost 4 bases, J lost 4 bases, and 12 bases stayed unmatched. CDR1 is SGHRS, CDR2 YFSETQ, per germline. This CDR3 region has 16 residues. The CDR3 protein is CASSPYGGTGSYEQYF. CDR3 sequence (DNA): TGCGCCAGCAGCCCCTATGGGGGGACAGGGTCTTACGAGCAGTACTTC.

This clonotype has at least ten counts. The chain employs TRBV27 and TRBJ2-7; 10 nucleotides match TRBD2. CDR1 is MNHEY and CDR2 is SMNVEV in the germline V gene (reference sequence). J was trimmed by 5 bases and V by 2 bases; bases with no gene match: 6. The CDR3 is made up of 15 amino acids. The CDR3 bases are TGTGCCAGCAGTTTAAAAATGCTAGCGGGAGACGAGCAGTACTTC. Residues: CASSLKMLAGDEQYF.

This clonotype was recorded many times. V and J are TRBV20-1 and TRBJ2-2; TRBD2 aligns across 7 bases. Germline V gene lookup returns CDR1 DFQATT and CDR2 SNEGSKA (reference sequence). V trimming: 3 bases; J trimming: 5 bases; junction bases outside the gene matches: 9. The length of the CDR3 is 15 residues. The CDR3 loop reads CSASGRGAGTGELFF. CDR3 coding DNA: TGCAGTGCTAGTGGGAGGGGCGCGGGGACCGGGGAGCTGTTTTTT.

This clonotype was seen ten or more times. The CDR3 region has the DNA TGTGCCAGCAGTTTGTTGGCCGGGGGCGGAACGCCGAACACTGAAGCTTTCTTT. Its translation: CASSLLAGGGTPNTEAFF. The chain recombines TRBV12-3 or TRBV12-4 with TRBJ1-1; TRBD1 might be the D (6 bases). V was trimmed by 3 bases and J by 1 base, leaving 21 bases between them. The CDR3 consists of 18 residues.

A few counts support this clonotype. The gene calls are TRBV15 and TRBJ2-7, with D perhaps being TRBD1 or TRBD2 (5 bases each). Germline CDR1 and CDR2: LNHNV and YYDKDF (reference sequence). V lost 8 bases and J 1 base, leaving 12 bases between the germline ends. The CDR3 extends over 13 amino acids. The CDR3 reads CATRRDGSYEQYF. Here the CDR3 DNA reads TGTGCCACCCGCCGGGACGGATCCTACGAGCAGTACTTC.

This clonotype came up a few times. The chain joins TRBV5-1 to TRBJ2-7; either TRBD1 or TRBD2 may supply D (5 bases each). The V end was cut by 1 base, the J end by 5 bases, with 13 bases between. The germline gives CDR1 SGHRS, CDR2 YFSETQ. The CDR3 has 14 residues. The CDR3 sequence: CASSLRGVVDEQYF. CDR3 nucleotides: TGCGCCAGCAGCTTGAGAGGGGTCGTCGACGAGCAGTACTTC.

This clonotype was counted only a few times. The chain links TRBV9 to TRBJ2-3; D perhaps matches TRBD2 (6 bases). The CDR3 extends over 16 amino acids. CDR1 is SGDLS and CDR2 is YYNGEE in the germline V gene. Trimming pared 2 bases from V and 3 bases from J, leaving 16 bases between. The CDR3 protein is CASSVRAEGRTDTQYF. CDR3 in DNA: TGTGCCAGCAGCGTGAGGGCGGAGGGGAGGACAGATACGCAGTATTTT.

This clonotype has a count of ten or more. V usage is TRBV5-4 and J usage is TRBJ1-2; possible D gene TRBD1, 6 bases. V was trimmed by 4 bases and J by 2 bases, leaving 15 bases between them. The CDR3 is made up of 15 amino acids. Germline V gene lookup returns CDR1 SGHNT and CDR2 YYREEE (reference sequence). DNA for the CDR3: TGTGCCAGCAGCGGCACAACAGGGTGGAACTATGGCTACACCTTC. Translating it yields CASSGTTGWNYGYTF. Filled out from reference TRBV5-4 and TRBJ1-2, the complete variable domain reads ETGVTQSPTHLIKTRGQQVTLRCSSQSGHNTVSWYQQALGQGPQFIFQYYREEENGRGNFPPRFSGLQFPNYSSELNVNALELDDSALYLCASSGTTGWNYGYTFGSGTRLTVV.

In its sample, this clonotype was seen many times. V gene TRBV5-1 combines with J gene TRBJ1-2; TRBD1 agrees at 8 bases. Germline CDR1 reads SGHRS; CDR2 reads YFSETQ. V was pared by 0 bases and J by 4 bases, with 2 bases of the junction left unmatched. This CDR3 region has 14 residues. This CDR3 reads CASSLGDRGYGYTF. The CDR3 coding sequence is TGCGCCAGCAGCTTGGGAGACAGGGGCTATGGCTACACCTTC.

The chain carries TRBV29-1 and TRBJ2-7; D might be TRBD1 (6 bases). Germline assignment: CDR1 SQVTM and CDR2 ANQGSEA. CDR3 length: 14 residues. V was trimmed by 4 bases and J by 2 bases, leaving 15 bases between them. The CDR3 nucleotides are TGCAGCGTTGTTCGGGACACAGTAACCTACGAGCAGTACTTC. Its translation is CSVVRDTVTYEQYF.

This clonotype has ten or more counts. The gene calls are TRBV27 and TRBJ1-6; D possibly corresponds to TRBD1 (5 bases). The germline V gene encodes CDR1 MNHEY and CDR2 SMNVEV (reference sequence). The CDR3 runs 19 residues. V was pared by 0 bases and J by 8 bases, with 23 bases between. The CDR3 nucleotides read TGTGCCAGCAGTTTATCGGCGGGGGGAAGGGGAACTTATTATTCACCCCTCCACTTT. Translating it yields CASSLSAGGRGTYYSPLHF.

In the case of this clonotype: A much larger clone sits a single nucleotide away, making a read error possible. The chain has TRBV7-8 and TRBJ2-5; D remains unclear. This CDR3 has 15 amino acids. Per the germline V gene, CDR1 is SGHVS and CDR2 is FQNEAQ. Trimming took 1 base from V and 7 from J, leaving 16 bases between them. The chain's CDR3 is CASSLGKTEGGTQYF. DNA of the CDR3: TGTGCCAGCAGCTTAGGAAAAACAGAAGGCGGGACCCAGTACTTC.

This clonotype was recorded at least ten times. This chain joins TRBV6-1 and TRBJ1-5, with D perhaps TRBD1 (6 bases). The CDR3 has 15 amino acids. Between the trimmed V and J ends, which lost 3 bases and 6 bases, there was a span of 15 bases. CDR1 MNHNS and CDR2 SASEGT come from the germline V gene. CDR3 residues: CASSEGLQGLQPQHF. The CDR3 DNA reads TGTGCCAGCAGTGAGGGTTTACAGGGACTTCAGCCCCAGCATTTT.

This sequence joins TRBV27 and TRBJ1-1; D gene uncertain. Germline V CDR1 and CDR2: MNHEY, SMNVEV (reference sequence). The CDR3 is 13 residues long. V shed 8 bases and J shed 6 bases, with 16 bases lying between them. The CDR3 DNA reads as TGTGCCAGCGGAGCGTTAACGGCCTCTGAAGCTTTCTTT. Translated, it gives CASGALTASEAFF.

This clonotype was recorded at least ten times. The rearrangement joins TRBV19 to TRBJ2-7, with 7 bases identical to TRBD2. The V gene's germline CDR1 is LNHDA and CDR2 SQIVND (reference sequence). The V segment lost 6 bases and the J segment 1 base; nucleotides outside the gene matches: 9. The length of the CDR3 is 15 residues. CDR3 nucleotides: TGTGCCAGTAGATTAAAGCGGGATTCGTCCTACGAGCAGTACTTC. Translating gives CASRLKRDSSYEQYF. Together with reference TRBV19 and TRBJ2-7, the CDR3 gives the full variable domain: DGGITQSPKYLFRKEGQNVTLSCEQNLNHDAMYWYRQDPGQGLRLIYYSQIVNDFQKGDIAEGYSVSREKKESFPLTVTSAQKNPTAFYLCASRLKRDSSYEQYFGPGTRLTVT.

This clonotype was seen a few times. In DNA form, the CDR3 reads TGTGCCAGCAGCGTAGGGGCAGGGGGTTCGTCTTCAGGAGAGACCCAGTACTTC. This codes for CASSVGAGGSSSGETQYF. The gene calls are TRBV9 and TRBJ2-5, with 7 bases aligning to TRBD1. The CDR3 covers 18 residues. Germline CDR1 reads SGDLS; CDR2 reads YYNGEE. V gave up 0 bases and J gave up 4 bases; unmatched junction bases: 15.

This clonotype has more than one count but fewer than ten. This chain joins TRBV11-2 and TRBJ2-6; no reliable D call. Trimming pared 3 bases from V and 0 bases from J, leaving 9 bases between. The germline CDR1 and CDR2 sequences are SGHAT and FQNNGV. The CDR3 extends over 16 amino acids. CDR3 in amino acids: CASSLGLFSGANVLTF. The CDR3 DNA reads as TGTGCCAGCAGCTTGGGCCTATTCTCTGGGGCCAACGTCCTGACTTTC. Variable domain in full (rest from reference TRBV11-2 and TRBJ2-6): EAGVAQSPRYKIIEKRQSVAFWCNPISGHATLYWYQQILGQGPKLLIQFQNNGVVDDSQLPKDRFSAERLKGVDSTLKIQPAKLEDSAVYLCASSLGLFSGANVLTFGAGSRLTVL.

This clonotype has ten or more counts. CDR3 region: CATTGNTEAFF. CDR3 DNA sequence: TGTGCCACGACGGGAAACACTGAAGCTTTCTTT. The gene calls are TRBV6-5 and TRBJ1-1; D is unclear. V was cut by 10 bases and J by 2 bases, with 8 bases left in between. The CDR3 is 11 amino acids. Germline V lookup: CDR1 MNHEY, CDR2 SVGAGI.

At least ten counts were recorded for this clonotype. The CDR3 DNA reads as TGTGCCAGCAGTTCCGCGATGGGTAACCGCTACGAGCAGTACTTC. Amino acids: CASSSAMGNRYEQYF. The chain uses TRBV6-2 or TRBV6-3 and TRBJ2-7; D gene ambiguous. With 4 bases removed from V and 3 bases from J, the gap between germline ends came to 16 bases. The CDR3 has 15 residues. Germline loops: CDR1 MNHEY, CDR2 SVGEGT.